This T cell receptor beta chain was sequenced for a study of blood T cell repertoires in COVID-19. Study-wide background: Researchers got acute and convalescent COVID-19 samples from the United States, Italy and Spain. PBMCs, B-cell-depleted T cells, or T cells were the source of the cDNA or gDNA that made up the material.

Losses at the gene ends were 2 bases for V and 8 bases for J; bases not matched to a gene: 8. The CDR3 contains 15 residues. Germline V gene lookup returns CDR1 MRHNA and CDR2 SNTAGT. Original processing notes: Amplification of reference gene primers was used by the study to estimate nucleated cell counts. Only in-frame clones appear in the TCRdb table, and some are missing; sequencing was by immunoSEQ multiplex PCR. V and J calls and clone size come straight from that table; D and trimming were deduced from the DNA. The data show under 250,000 clones, more than 70% seen once. The receptor comes from a man at least 80 years old with acute or convalescent COVID-19. Sequenced material: peripheral blood. The chain couples TRBV6-4 to TRBJ2-1; 8 nucleotides match TRBD2. In nucleotides, the CDR3 is TGTGCCAGCAGTGACGGCAGCGGGGGTAAGGATGAGCAGTTCTTC. It yields the protein CASSDGSGGKDEQFF.